The source of this T cell receptor beta chain is a study of beta chain features in type 1 diabetes. The V end was cut by 4 bases, the J end by 1 base, with 8 bases between. Germline-derived CDR1 and CDR2 are LNHNV and YYDKDF (reference sequence). The CDR3 covers 13 residues. Isolated RNA was reverse transcribed in full, so expressed TCRB transcripts were sequenced. The repertoire was sequenced with immunoSEQ multiplex PCR; TCRdb's copy has only in-frame clones and lacks some. The sample records fewer than 500,000 clones, approximately 13% being singletons. Study outcomes and limitations: Across patients, naive, central memory and Treg TCRB repertoires exhibited apparently greater similarity than was observed across healthy donors. A potential influence of HLA type upon TCRB rearrangement remained unresolved herein.

This clone was observed a few times. The antigen is unknown. A single heparinised draw of around 0.11 L on average was taken per donor. Naive, central memory, regulatory and stem cell-like memory cells within the CD4+ compartment were sorted using CD45RO/CCR7/CD25/CD127/CD95/CD27. This TCR was recovered from a young man in good health. Sequenced material: naive CD4+ T cells from blood. The rearrangement joins TRBV15 to TRBJ2-7, with D unclear. The CDR3 here is CATSTGRSYEQYF. The CDR3 DNA reads as TGTGCCACCAGCACCGGACGGTCCTACGAGCAGTACTTC. Full variable domain (rest looked up from reference TRBV15 and TRBJ2-7): DAMVIQNPRYQVTQFGKPVTLSCSQTLNHNVMYWYQQKSSQAPKLLFHYYDKDFNNEADTPDNFQSRRPNTSFCFLDIRSPGLGDTAMYLCATSTGRSYEQYFGPGTRLTVT.